A single sample gave rise to the 13 T cell receptor beta chains below, sequenced in a study of T-cell reconstitution after alpha-beta-depleted transplantation in children. The TCRbeta library was prepared with unique molecular identifiers. TCRdb passed the PCR reads through MiXCR, listing each CDR3 protein once. The profile covers 490,000 or so distinct CDR3 sequences, with over 9.5% appearing a single time and just over 2% taken by the ten largest. The specimen comprised PBMCs, sampled before TCRalphabeta/CD19-depleted stem cell transplant. These receptors came from a child aged 2-15 years with inherited bone marrow failure, due to receive a stem cell transplant.

This clonotype showed up many times. The chain carries TRBV6-1 and TRBJ2-7; D is perhaps TRBD2 (5 bases). The CDR3 extends over 13 amino acids. Trimming removed 6 bases from V and 1 base from J, with 10 bases in between. Per germline, CDR1 MNHNS and CDR2 SASEGT. The CDR3 DNA sequence: TGTGCCAGCAGCAATGGACTTTCCTACGAGCAGTACTTC. Protein product: CASSNGLSYEQYF.

There are many counts of this clonotype. This sequence joins TRBV29-1 and TRBJ2-1; 7 nucleotides align to TRBD2. The germline gives CDR1 SQVTM, CDR2 ANQGSEA. The CDR3 is 14 amino acids. The ends lost 2 bases at V and 3 bases at J; junction bases unmatched: 4. The CDR3 sequence: CSVEILAHYNEQFF. CDR3 in DNA: TGCAGCGTTGAAATACTAGCGCACTACAATGAGCAGTTCTTC.

Ten or more counts support this clonotype. The rearrangement joins TRBV4-3 to TRBJ2-5; a possible D gene is TRBD2 (6 bases). The V gene lost 0 bases and the J gene lost 2 bases, with 13 bases spanning the gap. The CDR3 runs 16 residues. CDR1 is LGHNA and CDR2 is YSLEER in the germline V gene. CDR3 sequence: CASSQDGGGVQETQYF. Written as DNA, the CDR3 is TGCGCCAGCAGCCAAGACGGTGGAGGGGTTCAAGAGACCCAGTACTTC.

This clonotype has just a few counts. The chain joins TRBV19 to TRBJ1-5; D remains unclear. The V end was cut by 2 bases, the J end by 5 bases, with 7 bases between. The CDR3 length is 13 residues. Germline CDR1 is LNHDA and CDR2 is SQIVND (reference sequence). This CDR3 is CASSILRDQPQHF. The CDR3 bases are TGTGCCAGTAGTATACTTCGGGATCAGCCCCAGCATTTT.

This clonotype was recorded many times. V usage is TRBV20-1 and J usage is TRBJ2-2; 7 bases fit TRBD1. The CDR3 runs to 12 residues. Looked up from germline, CDR1 is DFQATT and CDR2 is SNEGSKA (reference sequence). The CDR3: CSVGQPTGELFF. Written as DNA, the CDR3 is TGCAGCGTGGGACAGCCCACCGGGGAGCTGTTTTTT.

This clonotype was counted many times. CDR3 DNA: TGCAGTGCTAGAGACCTGACTAGCGGGAGGTCTAACGAGCAGTACTTC. Its translation: CSARDLTSGRSNEQYF. V gene TRBV20-1 combines with J gene TRBJ2-7; 13 nucleotides agree with TRBD2. V gave up 0 bases and J gave up 5 bases; unmatched junction bases: 7. CDR3 length equals 16 residues. Germline lookup yields CDR1 DFQATT and CDR2 SNEGSKA (reference sequence).

This chain connects TRBV2 to TRBJ1-1; possible D gene TRBD1, 6 bases. V lost 6 bases, J lost 0 bases, and 20 bases lay in between. From germline, CDR1 is SNHLY and CDR2 FYNNEI. The CDR3 totals 17 residues. CDR3: CASSGSRDTGMNTEAFF. CDR3 DNA: TGTGCCAGCAGCGGGTCCCGGGACACCGGTATGAACACTGAAGCTTTCTTT.

This clonotype was found many times. V and J are TRBV7-8 and TRBJ2-1; 7 bases are a match to TRBD1. The CDR3 spans 18 residues. V trimming: 1 base; J trimming: 4 bases; junction bases outside the gene matches: 13. Per germline, CDR1 SGHVS and CDR2 FQNEAQ. The CDR3 protein is CASSLGDSLFGFYNEQFF. CDR3 coding DNA: TGTGCCAGCAGCTTAGGGGACAGCCTATTTGGGTTTTACAATGAGCAGTTCTTC.

This clonotype showed up just once. One base away lies a much larger clone, so this may be a sequencing read error. The gene calls are TRBV7-2 and TRBJ2-1; TRBD2 is a possible D gene (6 bases). The CDR3 is 15 amino acids. V was trimmed by 5 bases and J by 3 bases, leaving 14 bases between them. Germline CDR1 is SGHTA and CDR2 is FQGNSA. CDR3 loop: CASSRRLVDYNEQFF. DNA of the CDR3: TGTGCCAGCAGCCGACGACTAGTCGACTACAATGAGCAGTTCTTC.

The V call is TRBV5-4, the J call TRBJ1-2; TRBD1 aligns across 10 bases. CDR1 SGHNT and CDR2 YYREEE come from the germline V gene (reference sequence). The V segment lost 4 bases and the J segment 6 bases; nucleotides outside the gene matches: 9. There are 15 residues in the CDR3. The CDR3 protein is CASSAGTGEPHGYTF. CDR3 DNA: TGTGCCAGCAGCGCAGGGACAGGGGAACCCCATGGCTACACCTTC. The full variable domain, rest sourced from reference TRBV5-4 and TRBJ1-2, is ETGVTQSPTHLIKTRGQQVTLRCSSQSGHNTVSWYQQALGQGPQFIFQYYREEENGRGNFPPRFSGLQFPNYSSELNVNALELDDSALYLCASSAGTGEPHGYTFGSGTRLTVV.

This clonotype was picked up many times. V gene TRBV20-1 combines with J gene TRBJ2-7, with D uncertain. Germline V gives CDR1 DFQATT, CDR2 SNEGSKA (reference sequence). Trimming cost V 4 bases and J 0 bases, with 13 bases left between them. This CDR3 has 14 amino acids. The CDR3 is CSANHRRSSYEQYF. The DNA for the CDR3 is TGCAGTGCTAACCATAGGCGGAGCTCCTACGAGCAGTACTTC.

The rearrangement joins TRBV19 to TRBJ2-6; TRBD1 agrees at 7 bases. The germline V gene has CDR1 LNHDA and CDR2 SQIVND (reference sequence). This CDR3 contains 15 residues. The V segment lost 7 bases and the J segment 2 bases; nucleotides outside the gene matches: 5. CDR3 DNA: TGTGCCAGTAAAATAGGGACAGCTGGGGCCAACGTCCTGACTTTC. Its translation is CASKIGTAGANVLTF.

This clonotype was recorded at least ten times. The chain has TRBV6-2 or TRBV6-3 and TRBJ1-1; D gene uncertain. The V and J ends lost 7 bases and 5 bases respectively, with 14 bases between them. CDR1 is MNHEY, CDR2 SVGEGT, per germline. The CDR3 contains 13 residues. This chain's CDR3 is CASTSEAETEAFF. CDR3 nucleotides: TGTGCCAGCACCTCCGAGGCAGAAACTGAAGCTTTCTTT.